This paragraph reports one T cell receptor (beta chain). What it binds is unknown. This entry comes from a study of OX40 agonist ivuxolimab in advanced cancers. The wider study: Those treated in dose escalation had hepatocellular carcinoma, melanoma, renal cell cancer or head and neck cancer.

Study-wide results and caveats: Among expanded peripheral T cells, antigen specificity went undetermined.

Libraries were prepared by immunoSEQ multiplex PCR; TCRdb keeps only in-frame clonotypes and omits some of them. The sample yields 55,000 to 75,000 clones, around 81% seen once. With 3 bases removed from V and 8 bases from J, the gap between germline ends came to 13 bases. From germline, CDR1 is SGHVS and CDR2 FQNEAQ. CDR3 length: 14 residues. The sequences come from CD4+ or CD8+ T cells sorted from blood, collected in a trial of the OX40 agonist ivuxolimab. This chain uses TRBV7-8 with TRBJ1-4, with D possibly TRBD1 on 5 matching bases. The TCR originated in an adult with an advanced solid tumor such as melanoma, head and neck, liver or kidney cancer. CDR3 nucleotides: TGTGCCAGCAGCTTCGTCCCCCGGGGGGAAAAACTGTTTTTT. Protein product: CASSFVPRGEKLFF.